This record concerns one T cell receptor (beta chain) sequence. The target of this receptor is not known. It has no much larger one-base neighbor in the sample; base qualities were not kept. The data were taken from a study of control samples from healthy donors and cancer patients (dated by TCRdb to the early 2020s). From its cysteine to its phenylalanine, the CDR3 spans 16 amino acids. Only the CDR3 part of the read is kept: 48 bases, read in frame from the first base. Ends trimmed: V by 0 bases, J by 2 bases; bases unmatched to a gene: 4. CDR1 and CDR2, looked up from the germline V gene (reference sequence), are SGHKS and YYEKEE. The library was prepared using the immunoSEQ multiplex PCR assay. TCRdb took over this immuneACCESS table, retaining in-frame rearrangements with V and J assigned. Such tables are incomplete; in checked studies, under half of the missing clones stem from an unresolved V gene, and the remainder is unexplained. The sample data list about 97,000 clones, and approximately 90% of these were observed just once. Of the sample, about 2.5% falls within the top ten clones.

The sequence was collected from a woman aged 18-29 years in good health. Sequenced sample: blood. This chain joins TRBV5-5 to TRBJ2-1; the junction holds 8 bases that match TRBD2. The nucleotide sequence reads TGTGCCAGCAGCTTGGGGCTAGCGGGCACCTACAATGAGCAGTTCTTC. Its protein reads: CASSLGLAGTYNEQFF.